The present TCR beta chain was sequenced within a study of graft-versus-host responses after intestinal transplantation. Study outcomes and limitations: GvH clones surfaced in recipient marrow, some emerging earlier in ileum or blood.

The CDR3 is 13 residues long. The ends were cut back, 1 base at V and 4 bases at J, with 9 bases in the middle. The V gene's germline CDR1 is SGHDT and CDR2 YYEEEE. Sequenced by immunoSEQ multiplex PCR; TCRdb stores in-frame clones only, minus some. The table shows just over 9,000 clones, with roughly a third occurring only once. Investigators plated about 200,000 CFSE-labeled responder cells together with about 200,000 irradiated stimulator cells labeled with violet dye. This specimen consisted of alloreactive CD8+ T cells from a mixed lymphocyte reaction culture, obtained before transplantation. The sample's subset: CFSE-low proliferating T cells sorted from approximately 6-day pre-transplant mixed lymphocyte reaction (GvH or HvG direction). The chain couples TRBV5-6 to TRBJ2-7; possible D gene TRBD2, 5 bases. This clonotype was sampled from a human patient who was an organ donor for intestinal transplantation. The CDR3 spells CASSLRRGYEQYF. In DNA form, the CDR3 reads TGTGCCAGCAGCTTGCGACGGGGATACGAGCAGTACTTC. Variable domain in full (rest from reference TRBV5-6 and TRBJ2-7): DAGVTQSPTHLIKTRGQQVTLRCSPKSGHDTVSWYQQALGQGPQFIFQYYEEEERQRGNFPDRFSGHQFPNYSSELNVNALLLGDSALYLCASSLRRGYEQYFGPGTRLTVT.